This TCR beta chain was found in a study of blood T cell repertoires in COVID-19. At the level of the study: Samples of COVID-19 (acute and convalescent) were obtained from the United States, Italy and Spain. PBMCs, B-cell-depleted T cells, or T cells provided the cDNA or gDNA that made up the material.

Trimming took 5 bases from V and 6 from J; bases not matched to a gene: 13. The CDR3 contains 15 residues. Germline-derived CDR1 and CDR2 are SGHVS and FNYEAQ. This clone was counted a single time. Authors' analysis steps: How many nucleated cells were present was estimated from reference gene primer amplification. The assay was immunoSEQ multiplex PCR, and TCRdb's table has in-frame clones only and misses some. Clonal size and the V and J genes are those of that table, whereas D and trimming came from the DNA. The repertoire holds around 300,000 clones, with 70% to 90% as singletons. Sequencing used peripheral blood. The TCR was taken from a human donor in a cohort sampled during active COVID-19. V usage is TRBV7-6 and J usage is TRBJ2-7; TRBD1 matches 7 bases. DNA of the CDR3: TGTGCCAGCAGCGTAAACCGGGACAGTCGTTCCGAGCAGTACTTC. Residues: CASSVNRDSRSEQYF.